This entry concerns a single T cell receptor beta chain. The antigen it recognizes is unknown. No quality values exist for individual bases; no much larger clone is one base distant. Collaborating institutions collected whole blood in K2EDTA tubes following their own protocols. Collaborator samples were shipped for TCRbeta analysis as frozen whole blood, isolated PBMCs, or DNA extracted from either sample type. This specimen comes from a study of blood T cell repertoires in COVID-19 (TCRdb year 2020). Background for the entire study: Collaborator samples came from the United States, Italy and Spain and covered acute and convalescent phases of COVID-19. The prospective study material was composed of cDNA or gDNA derived from T cells, B-cell-depleted T cells, or PBMCs. Deeply sampled blood TCRbeta repertoires from subjects exposed to, actively infected with, or recovered from COVID-19 were included in the dataset. A freely available public database, intended as a resource for researchers studying the immune response to SARS-CoV-2, is where the repertoires were released. The samples were drawn from two sources: the first 160 participants of the ongoing ImmuneRACE study, and 950 to 1,500 subjects contributed by 6 global collaborators. A de-identified subject ID, COVID-19 status, age in years and sex were almost always included in the sample metadata. HLA class I and class II types, where available, came from metadata supplied by the sample provider rather than from assay-based typing. Overall study outcomes, separate from this receptor: The amount of clinical and demographic metadata varied by source and participant and was provided uncurated.

TCRbeta CDR3 regions were amplified from genomic DNA using the immunoSEQ Assay, a bias-controlled multiplex PCR. The original pipeline was this. The number of nucleated cells in each sample was estimated by amplification of reference gene primers within the assay. To quantify the absolute abundance of each unique TCRbeta CDR3 rearrangement, sequence reads were collapsed and filtered. For each sample, productive Simpson clonality was calculated as the square root of Simpson's diversity index across productive rearrangements. TCRdb re-hosts the immuneACCESS table, in-frame sequences only. Its copies lack some clones; in the studies checked, an unresolved V gene accounts for under half of them, and the cause for the rest is not known. V, J and clone size were drawn from that table, and D and trimming were deduced from the DNA. Present in this sample are roughly 670,000 clones, 85% to 90% of which were seen just once. Around 0.3% of the sample lies in the top ten.

The CDR3 goes from the cysteine to the phenylalanine over 14 residues. Only the CDR3 portion is preserved as DNA: 42 bases, with reading frame beginning at the first base. V trim: 2 bases; J trim: 4 bases; unmatched bases: 5. The germline V gene provides CDR1 SGHRS and CDR2 YFSETQ. The sample consisted of peripheral blood. This receptor was taken from a woman in her late teens or twenties with acute or convalescent COVID-19. Recombination connected TRBV5-1 to TRBJ2-5; 7 of the junction bases match TRBD1. The CDR3 loop reads CASSLDRVPETQYF. In nucleotides, the sequence is TGCGCCAGCAGCTTAGACAGGGTTCCAGAGACCCAGTACTTC.